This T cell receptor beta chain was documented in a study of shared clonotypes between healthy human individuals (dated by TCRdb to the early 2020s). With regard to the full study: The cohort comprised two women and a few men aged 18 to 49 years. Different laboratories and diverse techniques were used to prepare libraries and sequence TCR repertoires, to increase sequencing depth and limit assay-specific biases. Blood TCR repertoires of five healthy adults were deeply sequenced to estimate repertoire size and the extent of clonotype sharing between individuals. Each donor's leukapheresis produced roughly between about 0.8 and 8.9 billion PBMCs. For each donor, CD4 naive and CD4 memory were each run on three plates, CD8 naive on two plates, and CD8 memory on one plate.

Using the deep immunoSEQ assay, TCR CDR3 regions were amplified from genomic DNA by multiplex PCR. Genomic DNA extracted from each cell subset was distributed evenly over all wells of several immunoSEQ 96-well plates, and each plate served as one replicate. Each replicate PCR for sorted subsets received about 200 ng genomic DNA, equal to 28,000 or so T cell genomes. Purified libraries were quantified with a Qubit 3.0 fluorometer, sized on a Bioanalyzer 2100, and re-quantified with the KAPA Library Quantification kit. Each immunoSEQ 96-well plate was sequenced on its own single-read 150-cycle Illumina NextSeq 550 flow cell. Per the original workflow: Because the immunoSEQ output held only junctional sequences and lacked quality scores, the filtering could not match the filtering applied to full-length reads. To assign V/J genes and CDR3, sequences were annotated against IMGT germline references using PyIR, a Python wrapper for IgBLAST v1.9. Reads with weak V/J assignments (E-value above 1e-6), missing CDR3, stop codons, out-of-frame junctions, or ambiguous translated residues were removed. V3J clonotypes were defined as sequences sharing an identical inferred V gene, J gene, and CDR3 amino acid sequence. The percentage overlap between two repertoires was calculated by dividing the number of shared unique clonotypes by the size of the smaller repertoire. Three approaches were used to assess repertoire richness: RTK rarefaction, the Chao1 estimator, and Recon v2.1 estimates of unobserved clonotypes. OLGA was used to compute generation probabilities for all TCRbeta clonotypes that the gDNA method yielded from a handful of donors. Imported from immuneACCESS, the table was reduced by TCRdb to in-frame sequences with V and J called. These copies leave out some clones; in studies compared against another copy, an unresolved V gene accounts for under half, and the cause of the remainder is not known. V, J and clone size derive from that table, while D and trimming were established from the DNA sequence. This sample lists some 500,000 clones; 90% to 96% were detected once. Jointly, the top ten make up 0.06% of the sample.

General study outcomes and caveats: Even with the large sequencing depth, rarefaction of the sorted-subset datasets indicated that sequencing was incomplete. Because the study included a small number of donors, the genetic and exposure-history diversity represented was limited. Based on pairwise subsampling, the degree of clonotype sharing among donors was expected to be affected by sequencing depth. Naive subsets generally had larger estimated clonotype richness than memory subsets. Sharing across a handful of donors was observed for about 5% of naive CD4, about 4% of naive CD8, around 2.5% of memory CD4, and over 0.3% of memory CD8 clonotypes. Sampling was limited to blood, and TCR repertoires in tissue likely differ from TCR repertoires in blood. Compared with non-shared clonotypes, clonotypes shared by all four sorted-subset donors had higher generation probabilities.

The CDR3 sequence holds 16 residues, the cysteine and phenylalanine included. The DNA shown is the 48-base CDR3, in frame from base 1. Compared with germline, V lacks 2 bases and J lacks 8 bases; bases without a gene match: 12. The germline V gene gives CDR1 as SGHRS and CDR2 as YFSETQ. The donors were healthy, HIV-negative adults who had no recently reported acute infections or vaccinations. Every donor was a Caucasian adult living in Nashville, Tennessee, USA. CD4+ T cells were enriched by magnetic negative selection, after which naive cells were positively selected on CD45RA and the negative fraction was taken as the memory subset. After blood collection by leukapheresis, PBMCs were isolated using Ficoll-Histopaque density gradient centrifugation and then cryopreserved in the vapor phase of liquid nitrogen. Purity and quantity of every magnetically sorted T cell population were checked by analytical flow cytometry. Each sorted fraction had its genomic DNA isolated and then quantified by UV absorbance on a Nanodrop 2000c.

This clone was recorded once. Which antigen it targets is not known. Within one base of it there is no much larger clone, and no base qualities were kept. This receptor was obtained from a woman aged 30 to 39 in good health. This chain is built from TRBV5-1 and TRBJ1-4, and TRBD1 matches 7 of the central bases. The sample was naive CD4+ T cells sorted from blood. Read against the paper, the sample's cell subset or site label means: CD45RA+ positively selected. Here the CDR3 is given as CASSLGWTGVREKLFF. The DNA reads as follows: TGCGCCAGCAGCTTAGGCTGGACAGGTGTGAGGGAAAAACTGTTTTTT.